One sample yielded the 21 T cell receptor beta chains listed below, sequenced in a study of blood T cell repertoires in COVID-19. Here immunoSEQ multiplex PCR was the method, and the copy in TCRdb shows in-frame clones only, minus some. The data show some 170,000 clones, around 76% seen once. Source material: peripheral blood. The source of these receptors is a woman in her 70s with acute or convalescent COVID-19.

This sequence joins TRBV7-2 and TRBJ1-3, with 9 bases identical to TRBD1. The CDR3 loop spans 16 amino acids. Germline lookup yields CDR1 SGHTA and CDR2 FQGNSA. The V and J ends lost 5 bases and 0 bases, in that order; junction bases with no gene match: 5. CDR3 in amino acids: CASSLGTGSSGNTIYF. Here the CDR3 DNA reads TGTGCCAGCAGCCTAGGGACAGGGAGCTCTGGAAACACCATATATTTT.

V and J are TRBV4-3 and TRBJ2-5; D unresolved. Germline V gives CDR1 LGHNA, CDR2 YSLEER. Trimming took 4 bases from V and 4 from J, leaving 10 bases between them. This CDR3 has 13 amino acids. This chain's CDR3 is CASSPRRRETQYF. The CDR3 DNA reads TGCGCCAGCAGCCCTAGACGCCGAGAGACCCAGTACTTC.

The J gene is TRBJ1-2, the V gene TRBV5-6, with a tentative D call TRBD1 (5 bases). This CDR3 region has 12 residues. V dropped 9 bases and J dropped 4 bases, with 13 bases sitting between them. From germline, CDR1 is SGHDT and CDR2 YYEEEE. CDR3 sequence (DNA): TGTGCCACCCACCAGGGTGCCTATGGCTACACCTTC. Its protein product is CATHQGAYGYTF.

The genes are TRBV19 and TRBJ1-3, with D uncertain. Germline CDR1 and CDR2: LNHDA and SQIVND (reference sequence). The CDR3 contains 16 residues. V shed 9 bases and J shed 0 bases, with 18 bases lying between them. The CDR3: CASSDRELYSGNTIYF. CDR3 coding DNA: TGTGCCAGCAGCGACCGGGAACTATACTCTGGAAACACCATATATTTT.

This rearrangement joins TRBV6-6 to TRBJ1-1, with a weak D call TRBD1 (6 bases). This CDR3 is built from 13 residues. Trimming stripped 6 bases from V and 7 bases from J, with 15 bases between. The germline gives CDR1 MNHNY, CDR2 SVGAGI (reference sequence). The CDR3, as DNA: TGTGCCAGCAGCTACGTGGGGGCAGGTGAAGCTTTCTTT. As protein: CASSYVGAGEAFF.

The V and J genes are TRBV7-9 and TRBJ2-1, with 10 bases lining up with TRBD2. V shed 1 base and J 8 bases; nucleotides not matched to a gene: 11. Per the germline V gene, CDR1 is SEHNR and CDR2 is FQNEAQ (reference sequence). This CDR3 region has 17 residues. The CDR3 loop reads CASSLDRSGTSDDEQFF. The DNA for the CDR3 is TGTGCCAGCAGCTTAGATAGGTCGGGGACTAGCGACGATGAGCAGTTCTTC.

CDR3 nucleotides: TGCGCCAGCAGCGCCGACAGGGGCGGACTAGCGGGGGTTTTCACCGGGGAGCTGTTTTTT. Protein sequence: CASSADRGGLAGVFTGELFF. The chain couples TRBV5-1 to TRBJ2-2; 13 bases match TRBD2. CDR3 length: 20 residues. V was clipped by 4 bases and J by 4 bases; unmatched bases: 16. Germline V CDR1 and CDR2: SGHRS, YFSETQ.

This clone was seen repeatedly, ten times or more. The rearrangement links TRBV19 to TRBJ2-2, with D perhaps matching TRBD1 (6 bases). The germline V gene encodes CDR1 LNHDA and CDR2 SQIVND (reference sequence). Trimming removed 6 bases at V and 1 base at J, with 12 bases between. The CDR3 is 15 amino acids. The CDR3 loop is CASRKGEGNTGELFF. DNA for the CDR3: TGTGCCAGTAGGAAGGGGGAAGGGAACACCGGGGAGCTGTTTTTT.

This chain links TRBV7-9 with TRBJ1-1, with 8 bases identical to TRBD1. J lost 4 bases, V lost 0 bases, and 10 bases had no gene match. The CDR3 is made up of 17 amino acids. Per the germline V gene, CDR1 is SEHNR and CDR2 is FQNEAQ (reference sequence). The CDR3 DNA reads TGTGCCAGCAGCTTAGCACAGGGGGATGGAGGTGGCACTGAAGCTTTCTTT. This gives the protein CASSLAQGDGGGTEAFF.

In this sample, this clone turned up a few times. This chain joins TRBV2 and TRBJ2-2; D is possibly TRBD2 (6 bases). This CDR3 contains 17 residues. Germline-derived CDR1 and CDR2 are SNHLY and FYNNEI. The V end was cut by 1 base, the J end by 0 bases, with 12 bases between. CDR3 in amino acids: CASSEGGGWPNTGELFF. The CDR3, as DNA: TGTGCCAGCAGTGAAGGGGGAGGCTGGCCGAACACCGGGGAGCTGTTTTTT. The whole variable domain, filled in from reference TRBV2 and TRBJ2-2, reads EPEVTQTPSHQVTQMGQEVILRCVPISNHLYFYWYRQILGQKVEFLVSFYNNEISEKSEIFDDQFSVERPDGSNFTLKIRSTKLEDSAMYFCASSEGGGWPNTGELFFGEGSRLTVL.

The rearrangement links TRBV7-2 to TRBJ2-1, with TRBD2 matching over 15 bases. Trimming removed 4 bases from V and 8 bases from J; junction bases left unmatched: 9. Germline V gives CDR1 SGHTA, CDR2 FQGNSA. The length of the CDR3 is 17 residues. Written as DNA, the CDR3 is TGTGCCAGCAGCTCTCGGACTAGCGGGGGGGCCAGGGATGAGCAGTTCTTC. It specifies CASSSRTSGGARDEQFF. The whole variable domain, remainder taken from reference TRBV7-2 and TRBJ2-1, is GAGVSQSPSNKVTEKGKDVELRCDPISGHTALYWYRQSLGQGLEFLIYFQGNSAPDKSGLPSDRFSAERTGGSVSTLTIQRTQQEDSAVYLCASSSRTSGGARDEQFFGPGTRLTVL.

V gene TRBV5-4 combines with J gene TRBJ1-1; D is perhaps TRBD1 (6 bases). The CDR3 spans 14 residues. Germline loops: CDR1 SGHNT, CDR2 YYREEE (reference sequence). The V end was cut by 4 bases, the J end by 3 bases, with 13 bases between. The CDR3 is CASSPGQQDTEAFF. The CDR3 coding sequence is TGTGCCAGCAGCCCCGGACAGCAGGACACTGAAGCTTTCTTT.

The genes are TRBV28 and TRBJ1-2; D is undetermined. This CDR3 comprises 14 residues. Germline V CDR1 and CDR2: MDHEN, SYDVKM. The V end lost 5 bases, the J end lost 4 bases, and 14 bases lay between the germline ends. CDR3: CASSLEGVRYGYTF. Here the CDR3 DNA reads TGTGCCAGCAGTCTAGAGGGTGTGCGCTATGGCTACACCTTC.

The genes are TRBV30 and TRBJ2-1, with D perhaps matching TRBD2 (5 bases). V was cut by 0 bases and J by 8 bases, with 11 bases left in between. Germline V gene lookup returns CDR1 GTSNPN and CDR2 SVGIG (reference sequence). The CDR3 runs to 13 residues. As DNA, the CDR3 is TGTGCCTGGAGTGTGTCGAGGGCCCATGAGCAGTTCTTC. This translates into CAWSVSRAHEQFF.

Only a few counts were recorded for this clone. DNA of the CDR3: TGTGCCACCAGTGACCAACAGGGATTAGGGGAGACCCAGTACTTC. It encodes CATSDQQGLGETQYF. V usage is TRBV24-1 and J usage is TRBJ2-5, with D possibly being TRBD1 (6 bases). The CDR3 is 15 residues long. Germline loops: CDR1 KGHDR, CDR2 SFDVKD. Trimming took off 4 bases at V and 5 bases at J, with 16 bases between the two ends.

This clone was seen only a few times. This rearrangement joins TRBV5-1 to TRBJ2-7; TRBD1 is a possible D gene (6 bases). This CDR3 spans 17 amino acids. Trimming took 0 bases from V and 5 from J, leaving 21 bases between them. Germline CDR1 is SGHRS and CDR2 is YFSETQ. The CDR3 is CASSLAISPTGSNEQYF. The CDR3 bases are TGCGCCAGCAGCTTGGCCATCTCCCCAACAGGGTCGAACGAGCAGTACTTC.

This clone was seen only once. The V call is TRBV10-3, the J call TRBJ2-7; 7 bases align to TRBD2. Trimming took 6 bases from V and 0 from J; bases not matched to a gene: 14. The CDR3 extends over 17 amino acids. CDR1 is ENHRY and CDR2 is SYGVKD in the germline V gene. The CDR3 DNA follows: TGTGCCATCAGCCTTTCCCAAGGCGGGGGTAGCTCCTACGAGCAGTACTTC. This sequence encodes CAISLSQGGGSSYEQYF.

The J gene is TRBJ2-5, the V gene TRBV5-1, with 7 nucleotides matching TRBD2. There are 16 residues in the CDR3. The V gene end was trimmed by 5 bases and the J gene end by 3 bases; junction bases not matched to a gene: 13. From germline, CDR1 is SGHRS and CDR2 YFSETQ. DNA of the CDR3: TGCGCCAGCAGACAAATGATTAGCGGGTCTAAAGAGACCCAGTACTTC. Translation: CASRQMISGSKETQYF.

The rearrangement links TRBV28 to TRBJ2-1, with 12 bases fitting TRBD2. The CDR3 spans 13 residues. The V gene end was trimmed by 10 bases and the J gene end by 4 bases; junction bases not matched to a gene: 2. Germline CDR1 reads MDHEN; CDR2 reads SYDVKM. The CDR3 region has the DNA TGTGCCACTAGCGGGGGGGCATACAATGAGCAGTTCTTC. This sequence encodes CATSGGAYNEQFF.

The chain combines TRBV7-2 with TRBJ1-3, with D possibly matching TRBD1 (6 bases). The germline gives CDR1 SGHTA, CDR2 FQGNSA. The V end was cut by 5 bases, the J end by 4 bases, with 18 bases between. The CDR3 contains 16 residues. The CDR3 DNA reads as TGTGCCAGCAGCGCCGAGCCAGGGGTGGGAGGAAACACCATATATTTT. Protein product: CASSAEPGVGGNTIYF.

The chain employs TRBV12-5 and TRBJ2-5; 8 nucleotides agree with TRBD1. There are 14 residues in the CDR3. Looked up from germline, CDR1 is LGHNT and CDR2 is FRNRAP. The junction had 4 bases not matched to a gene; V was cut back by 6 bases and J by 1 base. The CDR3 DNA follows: TGTGCTAGTGGCCCAGGGGGCTCCCAAGAGACCCAGTACTTC. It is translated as CASGPGGSQETQYF.